Reported below is one TCR beta chain. The data belong to a study of blood T cell repertoires in COVID-19. Germline-derived CDR1 and CDR2 are MNHEY and SMNVEV (reference sequence). With 6 bases clipped from V and 1 base from J, the junction kept 4 bases outside the gene matches. CDR3 length: 15 amino acids. The assay was immunoSEQ multiplex PCR, and TCRdb's table has in-frame clones only and misses some. The sample holds about 210,000 clones, approximately 88% seen once. Participants' reported clinical history set cohort assignment. Sequencing was done on a sample of PBMCs or T cells enriched from blood (not recorded which). This rearrangement joins TRBV27 to TRBJ2-5, with 11 bases identical to TRBD2. The TCR originated in a man in his late teens or twenties with acute COVID-19. CDR3 loop: CASSPTSGSQETQYF. Written as DNA, the CDR3 is TGTGCCAGCAGCCCTACTAGCGGGAGCCAAGAGACCCAGTACTTC.